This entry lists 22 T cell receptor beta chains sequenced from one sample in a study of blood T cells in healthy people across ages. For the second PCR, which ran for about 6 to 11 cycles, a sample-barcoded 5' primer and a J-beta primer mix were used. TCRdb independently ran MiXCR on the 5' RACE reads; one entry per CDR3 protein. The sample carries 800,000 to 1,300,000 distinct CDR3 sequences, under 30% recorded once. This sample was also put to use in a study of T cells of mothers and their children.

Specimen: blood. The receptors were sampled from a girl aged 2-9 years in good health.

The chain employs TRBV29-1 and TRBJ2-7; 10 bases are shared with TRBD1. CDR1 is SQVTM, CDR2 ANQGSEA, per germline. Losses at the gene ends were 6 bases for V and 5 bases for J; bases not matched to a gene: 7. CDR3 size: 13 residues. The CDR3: CSVGQGRLNEQYF. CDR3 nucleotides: TGCAGCGTGGGACAGGGGCGGTTGAACGAGCAGTACTTC.

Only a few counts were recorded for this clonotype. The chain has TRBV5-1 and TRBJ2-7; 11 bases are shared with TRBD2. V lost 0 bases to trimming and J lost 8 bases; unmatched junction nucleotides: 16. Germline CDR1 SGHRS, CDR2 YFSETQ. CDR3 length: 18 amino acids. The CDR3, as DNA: TGCGCCAGCAGCTTGGAGGGTAGCGGGAGGGCCTCGGGGTACAAGCAGTACTTC. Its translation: CASSLEGSGRASGYKQYF.

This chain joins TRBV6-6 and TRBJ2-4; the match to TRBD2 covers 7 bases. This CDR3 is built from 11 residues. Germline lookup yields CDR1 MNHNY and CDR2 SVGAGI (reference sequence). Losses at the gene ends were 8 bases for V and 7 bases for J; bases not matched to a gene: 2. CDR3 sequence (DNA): TGTGCCAGCCAGGGAGGGAACATTCAGTACTTC. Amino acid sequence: CASQGGNIQYF.

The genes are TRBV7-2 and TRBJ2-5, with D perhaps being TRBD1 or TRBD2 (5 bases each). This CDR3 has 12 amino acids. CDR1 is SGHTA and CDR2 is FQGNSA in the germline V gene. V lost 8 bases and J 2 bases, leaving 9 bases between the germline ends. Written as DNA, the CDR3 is TGTGCCAGCGGGGGTAGGCAAGAGACCCAGTACTTC. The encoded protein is CASGGRQETQYF.

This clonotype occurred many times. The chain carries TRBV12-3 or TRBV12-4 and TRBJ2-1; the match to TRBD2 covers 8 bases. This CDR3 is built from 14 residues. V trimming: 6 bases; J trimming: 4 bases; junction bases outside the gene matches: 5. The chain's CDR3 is CASSFTSGYNEQFF. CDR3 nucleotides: TGTGCCAGCAGCTTTACTAGCGGATACAATGAGCAGTTCTTC.

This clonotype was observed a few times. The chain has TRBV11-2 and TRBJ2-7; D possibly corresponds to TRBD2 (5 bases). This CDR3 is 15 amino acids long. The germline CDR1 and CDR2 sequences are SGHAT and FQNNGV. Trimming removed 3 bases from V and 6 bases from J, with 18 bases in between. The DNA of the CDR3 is TGTGCCAGCAGCTTTTACAGAGGGCGCGTATCCGAGCAGTACTTC. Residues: CASSFYRGRVSEQYF.

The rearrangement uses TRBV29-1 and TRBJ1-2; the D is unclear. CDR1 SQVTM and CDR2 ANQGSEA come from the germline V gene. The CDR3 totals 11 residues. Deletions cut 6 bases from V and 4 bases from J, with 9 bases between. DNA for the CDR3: TGCAGCGTCAGAGAGGTCTATGGCTACACCTTC. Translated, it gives CSVREVYGYTF.

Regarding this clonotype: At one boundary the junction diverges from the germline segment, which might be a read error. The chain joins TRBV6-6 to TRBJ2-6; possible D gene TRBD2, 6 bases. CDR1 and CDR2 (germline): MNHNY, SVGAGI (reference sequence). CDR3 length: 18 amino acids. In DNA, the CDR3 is TGTGCCAGCAGTTCGGGGGACTTCCTCCCCTCTGGGGCCAGCGTCCTGACTTTC. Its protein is CASSSGDFLPSGASVLTF.

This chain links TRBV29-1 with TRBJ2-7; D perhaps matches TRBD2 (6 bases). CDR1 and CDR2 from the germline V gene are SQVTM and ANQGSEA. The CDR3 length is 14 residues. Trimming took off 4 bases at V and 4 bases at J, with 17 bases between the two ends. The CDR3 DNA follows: TGCAGCGTTGGGGCCCCGGGGGTTGAGTACGAGCAGTACTTC. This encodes CSVGAPGVEYEQYF.

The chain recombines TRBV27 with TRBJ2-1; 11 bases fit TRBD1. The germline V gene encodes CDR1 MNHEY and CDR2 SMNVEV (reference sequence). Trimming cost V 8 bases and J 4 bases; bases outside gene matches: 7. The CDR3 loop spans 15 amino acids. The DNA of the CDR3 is TGTGCCAGCGGGACCGGGACAGGGGGGTACAATGAGCAGTTCTTC. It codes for CASGTGTGGYNEQFF.

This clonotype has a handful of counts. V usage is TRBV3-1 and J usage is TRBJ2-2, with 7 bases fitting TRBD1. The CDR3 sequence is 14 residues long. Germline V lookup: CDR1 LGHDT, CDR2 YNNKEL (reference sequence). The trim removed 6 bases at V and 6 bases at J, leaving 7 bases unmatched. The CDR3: CASSPRGGSGELFF. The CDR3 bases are TGTGCCAGCAGTCCTCGAGGGGGCTCCGGGGAGCTGTTTTTT.

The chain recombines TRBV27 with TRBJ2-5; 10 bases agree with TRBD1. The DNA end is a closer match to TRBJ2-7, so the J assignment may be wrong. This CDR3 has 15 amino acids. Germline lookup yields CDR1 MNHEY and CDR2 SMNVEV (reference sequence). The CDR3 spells CASSLKGQGSYEQYF. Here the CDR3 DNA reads TGTGCCAGCAGTTTAAAGGGACAGGGGTCCTACGAGCAGTACTTC.

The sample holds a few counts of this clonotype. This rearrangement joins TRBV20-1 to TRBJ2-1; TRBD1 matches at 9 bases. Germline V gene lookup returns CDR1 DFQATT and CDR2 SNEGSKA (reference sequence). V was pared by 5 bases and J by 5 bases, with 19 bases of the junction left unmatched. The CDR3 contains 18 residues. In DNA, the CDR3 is TGCAGTGCTTCCCGGGACAGGGATTATCTAAAGGAAGACAATGAGCAGTTCTTC. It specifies CSASRDRDYLKEDNEQFF.

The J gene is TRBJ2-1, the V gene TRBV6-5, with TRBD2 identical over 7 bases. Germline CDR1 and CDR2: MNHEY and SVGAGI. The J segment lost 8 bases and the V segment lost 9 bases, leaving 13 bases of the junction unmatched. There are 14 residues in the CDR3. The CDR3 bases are TGTGCCAGTCAACTAGAGCGGGGCACCGATGAGCAGTTCTTC. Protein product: CASQLERGTDEQFF.

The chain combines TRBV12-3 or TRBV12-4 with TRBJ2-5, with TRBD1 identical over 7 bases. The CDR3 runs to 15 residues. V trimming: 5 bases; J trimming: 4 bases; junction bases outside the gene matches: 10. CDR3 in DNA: TGTGCCAGCAGTCAATTACAGGGGCTACGAGAGACCCAGTACTTC. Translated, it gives CASSQLQGLRETQYF.

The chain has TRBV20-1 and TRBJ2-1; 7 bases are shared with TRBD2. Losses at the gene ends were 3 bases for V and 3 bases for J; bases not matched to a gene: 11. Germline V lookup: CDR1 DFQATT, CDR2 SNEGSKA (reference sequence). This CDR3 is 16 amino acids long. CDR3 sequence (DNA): TGCAGTGCTAGCCCACGGCTAGCGGTGGTCTACAATGAGCAGTTCTTC. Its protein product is CSASPRLAVVYNEQFF.

Here the CDR3 DNA reads TGCAGTGCTAGGTGGGGACCAGGGAATGAGCAGTTCTTC. Protein: CSARWGPGNEQFF. This sequence joins TRBV20-1 and TRBJ2-5; either TRBD1 or TRBD2 may fit D (5 bases each). With the DNA end fitting TRBJ2-1 better, the J assignment may be wrong. Per the germline V gene, CDR1 is DFQATT and CDR2 is SNEGSKA (reference sequence). This CDR3 region has 13 residues.

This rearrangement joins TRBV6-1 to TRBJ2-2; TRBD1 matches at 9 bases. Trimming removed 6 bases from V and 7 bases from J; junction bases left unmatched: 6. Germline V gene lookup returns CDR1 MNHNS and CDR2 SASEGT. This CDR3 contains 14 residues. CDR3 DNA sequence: TGTGCCAGCAGGGACAGGGGAGAGGTCGGGGAGCTGTTTTTT. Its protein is CASRDRGEVGELFF.

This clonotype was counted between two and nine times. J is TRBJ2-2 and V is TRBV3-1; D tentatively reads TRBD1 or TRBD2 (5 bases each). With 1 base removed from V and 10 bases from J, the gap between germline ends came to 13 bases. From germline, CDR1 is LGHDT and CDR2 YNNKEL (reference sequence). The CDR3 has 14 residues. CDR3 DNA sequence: TGTGCCAGCAGCCAAGGACGGGGCAGCAAGGAGCTGTTTTTT. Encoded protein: CASSQGRGSKELFF.

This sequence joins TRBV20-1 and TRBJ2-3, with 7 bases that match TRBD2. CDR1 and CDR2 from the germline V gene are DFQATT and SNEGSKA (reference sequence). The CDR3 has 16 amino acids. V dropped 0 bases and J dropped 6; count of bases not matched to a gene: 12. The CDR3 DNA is TGCAGTGCTAGAGACCGGTCGCGGGAGAAGGACGATACGCAGTATTTT. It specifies CSARDRSREKDDTQYF.

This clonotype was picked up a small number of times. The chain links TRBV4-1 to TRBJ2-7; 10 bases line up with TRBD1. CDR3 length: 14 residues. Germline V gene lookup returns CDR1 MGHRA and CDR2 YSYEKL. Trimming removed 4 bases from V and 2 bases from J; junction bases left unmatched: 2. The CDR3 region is CASSRQGAPYEQYF. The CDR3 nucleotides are TGCGCCAGCAGCCGACAGGGGGCCCCCTACGAGCAGTACTTC.

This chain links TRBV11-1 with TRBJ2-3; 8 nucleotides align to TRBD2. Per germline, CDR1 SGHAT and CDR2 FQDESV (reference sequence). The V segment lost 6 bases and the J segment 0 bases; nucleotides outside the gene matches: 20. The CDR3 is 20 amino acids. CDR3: CASSWSLPGGSRESTDTQYF. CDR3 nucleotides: TGTGCCAGCAGTTGGAGCCTCCCGGGGGGGTCGAGGGAGAGCACAGATACGCAGTATTTT.